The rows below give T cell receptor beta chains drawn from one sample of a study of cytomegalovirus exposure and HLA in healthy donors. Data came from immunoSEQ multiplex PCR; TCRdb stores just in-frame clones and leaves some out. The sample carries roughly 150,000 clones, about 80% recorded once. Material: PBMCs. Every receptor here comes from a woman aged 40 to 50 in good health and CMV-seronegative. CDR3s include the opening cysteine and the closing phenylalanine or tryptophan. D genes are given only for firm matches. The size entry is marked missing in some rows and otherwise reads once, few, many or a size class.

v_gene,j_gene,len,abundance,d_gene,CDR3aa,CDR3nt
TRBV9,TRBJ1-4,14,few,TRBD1,CASSRGQGDEKLFF,TGTGCCAGCAGCAGGGGACAGGGTGACGAAAAACTGTTTTTT
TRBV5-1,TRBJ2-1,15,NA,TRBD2,CASSSGLAGVNEQFF,TGCGCCAGCAGCTCCGGACTAGCGGGAGTCAATGAGCAGTTCTTC
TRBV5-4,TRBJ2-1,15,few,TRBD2,CASSYGTSGNNEQFF,TGTGCCAGCAGCTACGGGACTAGCGGTAACAATGAGCAGTTCTTC
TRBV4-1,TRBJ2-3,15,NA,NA,CASSQGAYSTDTQYF,TGCGCCAGCAGCCAGGGGGCTTATAGCACAGATACGCAGTATTTT
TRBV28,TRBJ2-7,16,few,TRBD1,CASSPPTGQGGYEQYF,TGTGCCAGCAGTCCGCCTACGGGACAGGGAGGCTACGAGCAGTACTTC
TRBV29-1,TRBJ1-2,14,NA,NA,CSVEAGRRNYGYTF,TGCAGCGTTGAGGCAGGGAGGCGTAACTATGGCTACACCTTC
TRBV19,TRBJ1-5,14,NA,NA,CASSIDRESQPQHF,TGTGCCAGTAGTATAGACAGGGAAAGTCAGCCCCAGCATTTT
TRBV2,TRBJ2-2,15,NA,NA,CASSDRGFNTGELFF,TGTGCCAGCAGTGACAGAGGTTTTAACACCGGGGAGCTGTTTTTT
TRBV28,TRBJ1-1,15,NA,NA,CASRNSGVRDTEAFF,TGTGCCAGCAGAAACTCAGGGGTGAGGGACACTGAAGCTTTCTTT
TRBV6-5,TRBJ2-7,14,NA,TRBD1,CASSKNRGVYEQYF,TGTGCCAGCAGCAAGAACAGGGGCGTCTACGAGCAGTACTTC
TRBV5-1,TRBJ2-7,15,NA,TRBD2,CASSLGRGEAYEQYF,TGCGCCAGCAGCTTGGGCCGGGGGGAGGCCTACGAGCAGTACTTC
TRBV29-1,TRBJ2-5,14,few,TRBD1,CSVENWDRQETQYF,TGCAGCGTTGAAAATTGGGACAGGCAAGAGACCCAGTACTTC
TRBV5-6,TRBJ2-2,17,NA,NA,CASRRGRANVNTGELFF,TGTGCCAGCAGACGAGGCAGGGCTAACGTAAACACCGGGGAGCTGTTTTTT
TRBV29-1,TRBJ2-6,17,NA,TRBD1,CSVEDIQGATGANGLTF,TGCAGCGTTGAAGATATCCAGGGGGCTACTGGGGCCAACGGCCTGACTTTC
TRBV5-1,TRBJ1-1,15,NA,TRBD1,CASSPQGQGVTEAFF,TGCGCCAGCAGCCCCCAGGGACAGGGGGTCACTGAAGCTTTCTTT
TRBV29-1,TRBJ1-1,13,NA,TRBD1,CSVDVGGTGEAFF,TGCAGCGTCGACGTCGGCGGGACAGGTGAAGCTTTCTTT
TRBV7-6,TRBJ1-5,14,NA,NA,CASSRTPSGQPQHF,TGTGCCAGCAGCCGCACGCCTTCCGGGCAGCCCCAGCATTTT
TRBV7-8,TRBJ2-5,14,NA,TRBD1,CASSLNDRGGTQYF,TGTGCCAGCAGCTTAAACGACAGGGGGGGGACCCAGTACTTC
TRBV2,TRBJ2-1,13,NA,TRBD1,CASQDRGFDEQFF,TGTGCCAGCCAGGACAGGGGCTTCGATGAGCAGTTCTTC
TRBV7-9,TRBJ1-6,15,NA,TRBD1,CASSPDRQGGSPLHF,TGTGCCAGCAGCCCCGACCGACAGGGTGGGTCACCCCTCCACTTT
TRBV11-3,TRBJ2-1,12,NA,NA,CASSAHNHEQFF,TGTGCCAGCAGCGCGCATAATCATGAGCAGTTCTTC
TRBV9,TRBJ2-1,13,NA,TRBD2,CASGTSLDNEQFF,TGTGCCAGTGGGACTAGCCTGGACAATGAGCAGTTCTTC
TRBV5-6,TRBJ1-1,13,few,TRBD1,CASSFDRVTEAFF,TGTGCCAGCAGCTTCGACAGGGTTACTGAAGCTTTCTTT
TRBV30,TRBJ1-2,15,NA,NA,CAWSHGRLSNYGYTF,TGTGCCTGGTCACATGGCAGGTTATCTAACTATGGCTACACCTTC
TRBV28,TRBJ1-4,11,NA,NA,CASSLQEKLFF,TGTGCCAGCAGTTTACAGGAAAAACTGTTTTTT
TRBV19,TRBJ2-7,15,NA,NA,CASSIAPGSSYEQYF,TGTGCCAGTAGTATAGCGCCGGGAAGCTCCTACGAGCAGTACTTC
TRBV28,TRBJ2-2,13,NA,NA,CASSLWESGELFF,TGTGCCAGCAGTTTATGGGAGTCCGGGGAGCTGTTTTTT
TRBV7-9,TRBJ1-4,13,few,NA,CASSEGQIEKLFF,TGTGCCAGCAGCGAAGGACAGATTGAAAAACTGTTTTTT
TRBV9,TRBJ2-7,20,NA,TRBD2,CASSVARGLAGSVWGYEQYF,TGTGCCAGCAGCGTAGCTCGTGGACTAGCGGGAAGTGTATGGGGGTACGAGCAGTACTTC
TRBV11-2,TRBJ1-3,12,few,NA,CASSSRSNTIYF,TGTGCCAGCAGCTCACGGTCAAACACCATATATTTT
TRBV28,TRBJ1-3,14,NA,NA,CASSFTGVGNTIYF,TGTGCCAGCAGTTTTACCGGGGTTGGAAACACCATATATTTT
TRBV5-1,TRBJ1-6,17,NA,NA,CASSLNWGVSYNSPLHF,TGCGCCAGCAGCTTGAATTGGGGGGTCTCCTATAATTCACCCCTCCACTTT
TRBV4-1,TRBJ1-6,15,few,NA,CASSQDPGLNSPLHF,TGCGCCAGCAGCCAAGATCCAGGGCTAAATTCACCCCTCCACTTT
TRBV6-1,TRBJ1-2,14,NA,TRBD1,CASSARTGSDGYTF,TGTGCCAGCAGCGCCAGGACAGGTTCTGATGGCTACACCTTC
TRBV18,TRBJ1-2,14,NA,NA,CASSPEGSGYGYTF,TGTGCCAGCTCCCCGGAGGGGTCTGGCTATGGCTACACCTTC
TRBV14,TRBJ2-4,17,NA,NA,CASSHPTGSLAKNIQYF,TGTGCCAGCAGCCATCCTACAGGGTCTCTAGCCAAAAACATTCAGTACTTC
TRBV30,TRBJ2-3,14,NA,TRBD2,CASSGGGAVDTQYF,TGTGCCAGCTCTGGCGGGGGGGCTGTAGATACGCAGTATTTT
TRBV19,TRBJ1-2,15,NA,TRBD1,CASSSPGQGNYGYTF,TGTGCCAGTAGTTCCCCGGGACAGGGAAACTATGGCTACACCTTC
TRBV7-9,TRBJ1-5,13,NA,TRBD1,CASSTQGDQPQHF,TGTGCCAGCAGCACACAGGGGGACCAGCCCCAGCATTTT
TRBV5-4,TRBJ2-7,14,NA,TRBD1,CASSFTGGLYEQYF,TGTGCCAGCAGCTTTACAGGGGGGCTCTACGAGCAGTACTTC
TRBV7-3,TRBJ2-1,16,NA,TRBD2,CASSLSPSGGIDEQFF,TGTGCCAGCAGCTTAAGTCCTAGCGGGGGTATAGATGAGCAGTTCTTC
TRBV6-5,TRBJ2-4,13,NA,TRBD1,CASSPGQKNIQYF,TGTGCCAGCAGTCCGGGACAGAAAAACATTCAGTACTTC
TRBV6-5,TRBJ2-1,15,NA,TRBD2,CASSARTSGSGEQFF,TGTGCCAGCAGCGCCCGGACTAGCGGGAGTGGCGAGCAGTTCTTC
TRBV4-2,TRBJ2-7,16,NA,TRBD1,CASSPLLGTDTYEQYF,TGTGCCAGCAGCCCCCTGCTCGGGACAGATACCTACGAGCAGTACTTC
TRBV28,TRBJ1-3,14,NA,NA,CASRLGGSGNTIYF,TGTGCCAGCAGGTTGGGGGGATCTGGAAACACCATATATTTT
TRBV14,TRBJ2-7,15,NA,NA,CASSQDHGPTYEQYF,TGTGCCAGCAGCCAAGATCACGGTCCCACCTACGAGCAGTACTTC
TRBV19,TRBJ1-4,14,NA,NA,CASSIGADTEKLFF,TGTGCCAGTAGTATTGGGGCAGATACTGAAAAACTGTTTTTT
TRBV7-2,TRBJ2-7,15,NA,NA,CASSLEDTGLYEQYF,TGTGCCAGCAGCTTAGAGGATACAGGGTTGTACGAGCAGTACTTC
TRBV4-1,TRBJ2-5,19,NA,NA,CASSHPPPTPSRARETQYF,TGCGCCAGCAGCCACCCACCTCCGACCCCGAGCAGGGCAAGGGAGACCCAGTACTTC
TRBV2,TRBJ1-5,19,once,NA,CASSEEVRLGSLANQPQHF,TGTGCCAGCAGTGAAGAGGTTAGGCTCGGCAGCTTAGCCAATCAGCCCCAGCATTTT
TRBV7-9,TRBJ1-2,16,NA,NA,CSSSLGNQETYRGYTF,TGTTCCAGCAGCTTAGGAAATCAGGAAACGTACAGGGGCTACACCTTC
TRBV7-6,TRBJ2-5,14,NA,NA,CASTRGRVGETQYF,TGTGCCAGCACCCGAGGCAGGGTCGGAGAGACCCAGTACTTC
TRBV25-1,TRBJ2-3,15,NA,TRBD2,CASSPLSGVTDTQYF,TGTGCCAGCAGTCCCCTTAGCGGGGTTACAGATACGCAGTATTTT
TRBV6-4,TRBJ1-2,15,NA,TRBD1,CASSPSTDRSYGYTF,TGTGCCAGCAGCCCCTCTACGGACAGGAGCTATGGCTACACCTTC
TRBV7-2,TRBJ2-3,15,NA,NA,CASSPDRVKTDTQYF,TGTGCCAGCAGCCCCGACAGAGTAAAGACAGATACGCAGTATTTT
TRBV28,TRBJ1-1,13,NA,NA,CASSPPTGPRTFF,TGTGCCAGCAGTCCCCCGACAGGACCAAGGACTTTCTTT